This T cell receptor (beta chain) was identified in a study of T cell responses to AZD1222 COVID-19 vaccine. Using immunoSEQ multiplex PCR, the repertoire was profiled, and TCRdb retains in-frame clones only, with some absent. The table records under 300,000 clones, over 90% of them present only once. Germline V lookup: CDR1 DFQATT, CDR2 SNEGSKA (reference sequence). V lost 3 bases and J lost 3; bases outside the gene matches: 6. This CDR3 contains 14 residues. Study-wide points: The number of AZD1222 recipients seropositive at baseline was only five to seven.

A note on this clone: Its antigen is undetermined.

The specimen comprised peripheral blood, sampled on day 0 of AZD1222 vaccination. The clonotype originates from an adult in good health. The chain carries TRBV20-1 and TRBJ2-7, with TRBD1 matching 9 bases. Here the CDR3 reads CSASAVTGGYEQYF. CDR3 in DNA: TGCAGTGCTAGTGCCGTGACAGGGGGCTACGAGCAGTACTTC.